The clone carrying this TCR beta chain was seen ten or more times. Its antigen remains unidentified. This sample is part of a study of T cells in Graves' hyperthyroidism and ophthalmopathy. Findings and caveats of the study: Expanded thyroid clonotypes (above 0.001) were mostly also found in blood.

Trimming took 0 bases from V and 5 from J, leaving 5 bases between them. There are 12 residues in the CDR3. Germline assignment: CDR1 ENHRY and CDR2 SYGVKD. Amplification yielded TCR beta CDR3 regions, with RNA transcripts as the source. TCR CDR3 underwent first-round RT-PCR with the HTBI primer set. TCRdb fed the multiplex PCR reads into MiXCR, producing one record per CDR3 protein. Of a few hundred thousand distinct CDR3 sequences detected, approximately 44% appear once; the ten largest clones hold 8.2%. Patients were excluded because of uncontrolled infection, other autoimmune disease, pregnancy or lactation.

The TCR originated in a woman under 30 with Graves' hyperthyroidism. The chain has TRBV10-3 and TRBJ2-7, with no clear D. The specimen sequenced was peripheral blood or thyroid tissue (not recorded which). CDR3 sequence: CAISESINEQYF. CDR3 bases: TGTGCCATCAGTGAGTCGATCAACGAGCAGTACTTC.